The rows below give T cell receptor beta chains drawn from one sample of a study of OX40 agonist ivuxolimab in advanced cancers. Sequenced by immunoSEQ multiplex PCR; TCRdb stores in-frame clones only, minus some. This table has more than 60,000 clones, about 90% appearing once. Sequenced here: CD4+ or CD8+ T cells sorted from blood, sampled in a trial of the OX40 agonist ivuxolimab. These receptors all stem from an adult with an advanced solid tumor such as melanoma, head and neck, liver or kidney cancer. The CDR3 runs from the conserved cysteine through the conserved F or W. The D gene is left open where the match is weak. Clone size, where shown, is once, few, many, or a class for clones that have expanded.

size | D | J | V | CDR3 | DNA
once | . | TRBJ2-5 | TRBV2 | CASSGRAKQETQYF | TGTGCCAGCAGCGGCCGGGCCAAACAAGAGACCCAGTACTTC
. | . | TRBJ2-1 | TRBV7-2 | CASSTWPGAYEQFF | TGTGCCAGCAGCACCTGGCCGGGCGCCTATGAGCAGTTCTTC
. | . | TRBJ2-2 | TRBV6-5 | CASTGPTGELFF | TGTGCCAGCACCGGGCCCACCGGGGAGCTGTTTTTT
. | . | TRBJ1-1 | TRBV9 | CASSPRDRRDTEAFF | TGTGCCAGCAGCCCTAGGGACCGCAGGGACACTGAAGCTTTCTTT
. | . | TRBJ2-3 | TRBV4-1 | CASSQDWGLAADTQYF | TGCGCCAGCAGCCAAGATTGGGGGCTAGCAGCAGATACGCAGTATTTT
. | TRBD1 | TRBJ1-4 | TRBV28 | CASSLGTGGEKLFF | TGTGCCAGCAGTTTAGGGACAGGGGGTGAAAAACTGTTTTTT
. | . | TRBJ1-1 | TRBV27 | CASSPQNDREAFF | TGTGCCAGCAGTCCCCAAAACGACCGTGAAGCTTTCTTT
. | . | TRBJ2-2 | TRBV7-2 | CAGGPDSNTGELFF | TGTGCCGGGGGCCCCGACAGTAACACCGGGGAGCTGTTTTTT
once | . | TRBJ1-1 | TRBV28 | CASSPGDTLNTEAFF | TGTGCCAGCAGTCCCGGGGACACATTGAACACTGAAGCTTTCTTT
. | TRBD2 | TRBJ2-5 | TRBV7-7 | CASSRGLADETQYF | TGTGCCAGCAGCCGAGGACTAGCGGATGAGACCCAGTACTTC
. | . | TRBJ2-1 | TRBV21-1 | CASTLRKDPPYEQFF | TGTGCCAGCACCCTTAGGAAGGATCCCCCCTATGAGCAGTTCTTC
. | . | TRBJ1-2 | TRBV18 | CASSMDNYGYTF | TGTGCCAGCTCAATGGATAACTATGGCTACACCTTC
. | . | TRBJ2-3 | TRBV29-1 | CSVESGADTQYF | TGCAGCGTTGAGTCGGGGGCTGATACGCAGTATTTT
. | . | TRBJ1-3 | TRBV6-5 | CASKGETSGNTIYF | TGTGCCAGCAAAGGAGAAACCTCTGGAAACACCATATATTTT
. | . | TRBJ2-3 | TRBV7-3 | CASSLIGHPFSTDTQYF | TGTGCCAGCAGCTTAATAGGACATCCTTTTAGCACAGATACGCAGTATTTT
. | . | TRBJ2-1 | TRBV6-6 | CASSYSTGRHGEQFF | TGTGCCAGCAGTTACTCGACAGGTCGACACGGTGAGCAGTTCTTC
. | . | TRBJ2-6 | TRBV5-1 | CASRSRGHLSGANVLTF | TGCGCCAGCAGGTCGCGGGGCCATCTCTCTGGGGCCAACGTCCTGACTTTC
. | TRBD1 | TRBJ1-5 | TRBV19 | CASSPRGQGGQPQHF | TGTGCCAGTAGTCCCAGGGGGCAAGGGGGTCAGCCCCAGCATTTT
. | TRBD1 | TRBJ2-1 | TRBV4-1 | CASSYGTGSGDEQFF | TGCGCCAGCAGCTACGGGACAGGGAGTGGTGATGAGCAGTTCTTC
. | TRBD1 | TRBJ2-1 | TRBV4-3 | CASSQERDRGSEQFF | TGCGCCAGCAGCCAAGAGAGGGACAGGGGGAGTGAGCAGTTCTTC
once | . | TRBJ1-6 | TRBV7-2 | CASSLAQDSPLHF | TGTGCCAGCAGCTTAGCGCAGGATTCACCCCTCCACTTT
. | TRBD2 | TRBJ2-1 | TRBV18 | CASSPPVLAGGEQFF | TGTGCCAGCTCACCACCGGTCCTAGCGGGAGGTGAGCAGTTCTTC
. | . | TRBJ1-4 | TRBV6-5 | CASSQKTGLKLFF | TGTGCCAGCAGCCAAAAGACAGGACTAAAACTGTTTTTT
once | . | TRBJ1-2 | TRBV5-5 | CASSLAPGRGNYGYTF | TGTGCCAGCAGCTTGGCCCCCGGGAGAGGTAACTATGGCTACACCTTC
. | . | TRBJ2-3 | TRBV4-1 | CASSQVGAGDTQYF | TGCGCCAGCAGCCAAGTCGGGGCAGGGGATACGCAGTATTTT
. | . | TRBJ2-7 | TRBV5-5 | CASSLSGAYEQYF | TGTGCCAGCAGCTTATCAGGGGCCTACGAGCAGTACTTC
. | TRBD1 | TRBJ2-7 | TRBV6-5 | CASTNTGDGAYEQYF | TGTGCCAGCACCAATACAGGGGACGGGGCCTACGAGCAGTACTTC
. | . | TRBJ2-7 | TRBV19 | CASSNYRDTGGYEQYF | TGTGCCAGTAGTAACTACCGGGACACCGGGGGCTACGAGCAGTACTTC
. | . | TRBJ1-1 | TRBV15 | CATRSTGNTEAFF | TGTGCCACCAGGTCCACAGGCAACACTGAAGCTTTCTTT
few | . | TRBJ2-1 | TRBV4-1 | CASSRGGILEQFF | TGCGCCAGCAGCCGGGGCGGTATCCTTGAGCAGTTCTTC
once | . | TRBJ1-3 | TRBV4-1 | CASSRSAGSGNTIYF | TGCGCCAGCAGCCGATCGGCGGGCTCTGGAAACACCATATATTTT
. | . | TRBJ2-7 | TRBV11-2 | CASTRAYEQYF | TGTGCCAGCACCCGAGCTTACGAGCAGTACTTC
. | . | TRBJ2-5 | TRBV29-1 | CSVEADWETQYF | TGCAGCGTTGAAGCGGATTGGGAGACCCAGTACTTC
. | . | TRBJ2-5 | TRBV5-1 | CASSAGTWGSPREAQYF | TGCGCCAGCAGCGCTGGGACATGGGGGTCTCCAAGAGAGGCCCAGTACTTC
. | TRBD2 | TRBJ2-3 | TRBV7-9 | CASSLALAGADTQYF | TGTGCCAGCAGCTTAGCACTAGCGGGGGCTGATACGCAGTATTTT
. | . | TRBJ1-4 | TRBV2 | CASSEGAGPEKLFF | TGTGCCAGCAGTGAAGGGGCAGGCCCGGAAAAACTGTTTTTT
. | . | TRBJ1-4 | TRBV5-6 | CASSASGTATNEKLFF | TGTGCCAGCAGCGCATCCGGGACGGCAACTAATGAAAAACTGTTTTTT
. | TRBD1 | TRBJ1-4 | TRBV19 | CASNRGQIGEKLFF | TGTGCCAGCAACAGGGGGCAGATAGGTGAAAAACTGTTTTTT
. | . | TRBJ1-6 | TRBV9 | CASSIGTPQVNSPLHF | TGTGCCAGCAGCATCGGGACACCCCAAGTGAATTCACCCCTCCACTTT
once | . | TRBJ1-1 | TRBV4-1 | CASSPQVGRDTEAFF | TGCGCCAGCAGCCCCCAAGTAGGGCGGGACACTGAAGCTTTCTTT